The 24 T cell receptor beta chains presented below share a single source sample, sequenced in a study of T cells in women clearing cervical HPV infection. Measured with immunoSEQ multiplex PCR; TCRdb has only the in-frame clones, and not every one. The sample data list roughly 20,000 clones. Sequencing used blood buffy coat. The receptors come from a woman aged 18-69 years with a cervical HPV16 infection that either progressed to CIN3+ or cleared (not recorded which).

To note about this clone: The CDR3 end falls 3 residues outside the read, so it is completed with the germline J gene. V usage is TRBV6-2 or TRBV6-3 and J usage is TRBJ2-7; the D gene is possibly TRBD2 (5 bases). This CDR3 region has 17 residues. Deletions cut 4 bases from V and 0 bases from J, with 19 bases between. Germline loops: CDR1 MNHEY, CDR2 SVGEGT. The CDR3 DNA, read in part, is TGTGCCAGCAGTTCCCTACTTTTCGTCGGACTCTCCTACGAG. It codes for CASSSLLFVGLSYE. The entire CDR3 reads CASSSLLFVGLSYEQYF.

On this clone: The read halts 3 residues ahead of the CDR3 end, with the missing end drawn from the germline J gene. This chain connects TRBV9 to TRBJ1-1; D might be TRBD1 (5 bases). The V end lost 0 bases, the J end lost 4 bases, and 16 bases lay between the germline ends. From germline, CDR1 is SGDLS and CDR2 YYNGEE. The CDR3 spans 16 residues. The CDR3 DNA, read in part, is TGTGCCAGCAGCGTAGTCGCCTCCTTGAGGGGCACTGAA. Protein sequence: CASSVVASLRGTE. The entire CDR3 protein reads CASSVVASLRGTEAFF. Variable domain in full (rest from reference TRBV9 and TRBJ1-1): DSGVTQTPKHLITATGQRVTLRCSPRSGDLSVYWYQQSLDQGLQFLIQYYNGEERAKGNILERFSAQQFPDLHSELNLSSLELGDSALYFCASSVVASLRGTEAFFGQGTRLTVV.

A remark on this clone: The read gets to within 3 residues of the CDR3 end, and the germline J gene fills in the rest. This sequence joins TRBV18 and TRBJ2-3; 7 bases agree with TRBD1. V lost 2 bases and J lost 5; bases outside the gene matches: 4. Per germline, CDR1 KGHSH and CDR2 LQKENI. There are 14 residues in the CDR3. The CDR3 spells CASSPNQGVDTQYF. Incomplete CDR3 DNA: TGTGCCAGCTCACCAAATCAGGGGGTAGATACG. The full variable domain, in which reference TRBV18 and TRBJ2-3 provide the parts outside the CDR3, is NAGVMQNPRHLVRRRGQEARLRCSPMKGHSHVYWYRQLPEEGLKFMVYLQKENIIDESGMPKERFSAEFPKEGPSILRIQQVVRGDSAAYFCASSPNQGVDTQYFGPGTRLTVL.

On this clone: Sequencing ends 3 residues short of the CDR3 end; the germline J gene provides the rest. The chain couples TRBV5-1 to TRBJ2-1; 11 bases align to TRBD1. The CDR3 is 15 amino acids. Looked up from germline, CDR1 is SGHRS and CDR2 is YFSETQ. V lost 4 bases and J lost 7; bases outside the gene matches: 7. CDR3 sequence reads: CASSPIGQGANEQFF. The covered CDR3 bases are TGCGCCAGCAGCCCTATAGGACAGGGGGCAAATGAG.

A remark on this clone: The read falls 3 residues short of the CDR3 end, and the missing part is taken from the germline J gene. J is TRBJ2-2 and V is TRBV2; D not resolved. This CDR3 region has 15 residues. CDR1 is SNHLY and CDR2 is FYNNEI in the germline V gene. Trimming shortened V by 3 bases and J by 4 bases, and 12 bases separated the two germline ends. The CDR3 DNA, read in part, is TGTGCCAGCAGTGAGTCATCTTTTAGCACCGGGGAG. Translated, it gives CASSESSFSTGE. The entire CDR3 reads CASSESSFSTGELFF. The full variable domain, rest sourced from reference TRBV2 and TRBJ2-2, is EPEVTQTPSHQVTQMGQEVILRCVPISNHLYFYWYRQILGQKVEFLVSFYNNEISEKSEIFDDQFSVERPDGSNFTLKIRSTKLEDSAMYFCASSESSFSTGELFFGEGSRLTVL.

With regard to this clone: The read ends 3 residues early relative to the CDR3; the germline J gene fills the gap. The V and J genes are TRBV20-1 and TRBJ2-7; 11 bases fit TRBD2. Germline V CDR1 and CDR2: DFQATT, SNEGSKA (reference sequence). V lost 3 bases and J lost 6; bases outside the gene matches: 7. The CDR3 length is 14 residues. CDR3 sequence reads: CSARGSGGAGEQYF. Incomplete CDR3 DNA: TGCAGTGCTAGGGGTAGCGGGGGGGCGGGCGAG.

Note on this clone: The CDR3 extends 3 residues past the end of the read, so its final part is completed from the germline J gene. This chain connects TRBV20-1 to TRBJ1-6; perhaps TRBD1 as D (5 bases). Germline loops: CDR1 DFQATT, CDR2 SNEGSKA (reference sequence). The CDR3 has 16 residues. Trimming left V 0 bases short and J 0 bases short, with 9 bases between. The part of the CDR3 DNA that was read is TGCAGTGCTAGAGATCAGGGAAGCTCCTATAATTCACCC. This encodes CSARDQGSSYNSP. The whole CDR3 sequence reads CSARDQGSSYNSPLHF.

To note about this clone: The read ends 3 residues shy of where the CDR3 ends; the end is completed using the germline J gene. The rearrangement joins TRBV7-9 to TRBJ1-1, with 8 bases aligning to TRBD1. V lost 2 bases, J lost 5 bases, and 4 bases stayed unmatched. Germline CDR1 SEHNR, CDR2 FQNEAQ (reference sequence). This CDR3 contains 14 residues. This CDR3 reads CASSLRQGSTEAFF. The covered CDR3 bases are TGTGCCAGCAGCTTACGACAGGGGTCTACTGAA.

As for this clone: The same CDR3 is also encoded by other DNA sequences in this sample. The CDR3 sequence is CASSPRLAGSQETQYF. CDR3 DNA (partial): TGTGCCAGCAGCCCCAGACTAGCGGGGAGTCAAGAGACC. The chain joins TRBV6-2 or TRBV6-3 to TRBJ2-5, with TRBD2 matching over 11 bases. The missing CDR3 end, 3 residues past where the read stops, is filled in from the germline J gene. V shed 6 bases and J 2 bases; nucleotides not matched to a gene: 8. The germline CDR1 and CDR2 sequences are MNHEY and SVGEGT. The CDR3 is made up of 16 amino acids.

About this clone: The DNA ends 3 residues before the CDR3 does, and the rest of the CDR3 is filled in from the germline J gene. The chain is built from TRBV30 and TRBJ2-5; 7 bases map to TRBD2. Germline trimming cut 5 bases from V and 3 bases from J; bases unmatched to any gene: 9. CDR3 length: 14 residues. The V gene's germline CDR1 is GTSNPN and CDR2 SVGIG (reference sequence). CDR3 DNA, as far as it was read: TGTGCCTGGTCCGGCGGGGGTACTGAAGAGACC. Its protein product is CAWSGGGTEET. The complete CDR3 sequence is CAWSGGGTEETQYF.

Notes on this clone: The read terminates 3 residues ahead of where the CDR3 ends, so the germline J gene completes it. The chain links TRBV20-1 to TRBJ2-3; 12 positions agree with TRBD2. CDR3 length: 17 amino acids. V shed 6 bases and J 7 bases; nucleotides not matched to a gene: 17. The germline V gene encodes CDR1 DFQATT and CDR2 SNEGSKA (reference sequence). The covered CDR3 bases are TGCAGTGCCCAAAGCCCCTCTAGCGGGGGGGGAGGCTATACG. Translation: CSAQSPSSGGGGYT. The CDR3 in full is CSAQSPSSGGGGYTQYF.

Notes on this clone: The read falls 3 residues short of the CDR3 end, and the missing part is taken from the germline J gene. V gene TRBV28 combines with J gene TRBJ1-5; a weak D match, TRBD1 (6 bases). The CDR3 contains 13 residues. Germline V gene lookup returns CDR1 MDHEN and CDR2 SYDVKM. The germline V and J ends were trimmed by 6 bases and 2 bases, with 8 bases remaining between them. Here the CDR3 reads CASRQGGNQPQHF. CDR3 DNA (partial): TGTGCCAGCAGACAGGGAGGCAATCAGCCC. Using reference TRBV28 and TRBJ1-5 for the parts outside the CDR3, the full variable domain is DVKVTQSSRYLVKRTGEKVFLECVQDMDHENMFWYRQDPGLGLRLIYFSYDVKMKEKGDIPEGYSVSREKKERFSLILESASTNQTSMYLCASRQGGNQPQHFGDGTRLSIL.

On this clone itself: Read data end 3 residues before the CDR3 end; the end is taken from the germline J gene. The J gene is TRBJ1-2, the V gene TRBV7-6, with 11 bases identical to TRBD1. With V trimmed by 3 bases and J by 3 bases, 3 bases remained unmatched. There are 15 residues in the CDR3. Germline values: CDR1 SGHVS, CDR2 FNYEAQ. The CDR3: CASSLGQGGDYGYTF. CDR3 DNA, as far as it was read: TGTGCCAGCAGCTTGGGACAGGGGGGGGACTATGGC.

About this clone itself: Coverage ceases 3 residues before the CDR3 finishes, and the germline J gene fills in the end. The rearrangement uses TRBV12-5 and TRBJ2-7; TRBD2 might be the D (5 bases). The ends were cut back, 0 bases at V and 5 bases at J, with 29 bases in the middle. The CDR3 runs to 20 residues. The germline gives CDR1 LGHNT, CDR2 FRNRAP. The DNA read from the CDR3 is TGTGCTAGTGGTTTGGTGTCCCGGGGTCTCACGTTAGGTAGAACAGACGAG. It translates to CASGLVSRGLTLGRTDE. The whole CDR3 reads CASGLVSRGLTLGRTDEQYF.

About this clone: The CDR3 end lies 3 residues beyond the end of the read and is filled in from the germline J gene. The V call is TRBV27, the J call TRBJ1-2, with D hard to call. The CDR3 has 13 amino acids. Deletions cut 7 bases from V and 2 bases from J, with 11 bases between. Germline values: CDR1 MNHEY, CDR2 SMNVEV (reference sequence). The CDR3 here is CASKIGENYGYTF. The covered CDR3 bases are TGTGCCAGCAAGATCGGGGAGAACTATGGC.

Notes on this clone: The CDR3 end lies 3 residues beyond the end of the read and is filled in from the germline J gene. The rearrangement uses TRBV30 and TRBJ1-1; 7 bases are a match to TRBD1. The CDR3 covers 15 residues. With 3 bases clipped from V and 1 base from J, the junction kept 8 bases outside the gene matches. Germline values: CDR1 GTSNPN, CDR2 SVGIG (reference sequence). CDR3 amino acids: CAWRETGVSNTEAFF. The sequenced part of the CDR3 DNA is TGTGCCTGGAGGGAAACAGGGGTATCGAACACTGAA. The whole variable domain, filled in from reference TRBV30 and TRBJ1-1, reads SQTIHQWPATLVQPVGSPLSLECTVEGTSNPNLYWYRQAAGRGLQLLFYSVGIGQISSEVPQNLSASRPQDRQFILSSKKLLLSDSGFYLCAWRETGVSNTEAFFGQGTRLTVV.

CDR3 DNA (partial): TGTGCCAGCAGCCCGGGACAGTTTAATGAAAAA. As protein: CASSPGQFNEK. The whole CDR3 protein is CASSPGQFNEKLFF. V usage is TRBV7-9 and J usage is TRBJ1-4; TRBD1 matches 7 bases. Coverage ceases 3 residues before the CDR3 finishes, and the germline J gene fills in the end. The CDR3 is 14 residues long. CDR1 is SEHNR and CDR2 is FQNEAQ in the germline V gene (reference sequence). Trimming cost V 5 bases and J 4 bases; bases outside gene matches: 4.

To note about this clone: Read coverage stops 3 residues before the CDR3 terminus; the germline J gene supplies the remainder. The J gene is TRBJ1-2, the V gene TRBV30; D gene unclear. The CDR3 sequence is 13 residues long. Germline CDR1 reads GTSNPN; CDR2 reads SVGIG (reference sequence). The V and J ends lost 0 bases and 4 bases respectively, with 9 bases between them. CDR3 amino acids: CAWSVGRVYGYTF. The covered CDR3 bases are TGTGCCTGGAGTGTCGGTAGAGTCTATGGC.

The CDR3 region is CAWRRYGGEYNEQFF. The CDR3 bases that were read are TGTGCCTGGAGACGGTACGGGGGGGAATACAATGAG. The chain recombines TRBV30 with TRBJ2-1; 8 nucleotides line up with TRBD2. The read halts 3 residues ahead of the CDR3 end, with the missing end drawn from the germline J gene. This CDR3 is built from 15 residues. Germline loops: CDR1 GTSNPN, CDR2 SVGIG (reference sequence). Unmatched junction bases numbered 8, after V lost 3 bases and J lost 4 bases.

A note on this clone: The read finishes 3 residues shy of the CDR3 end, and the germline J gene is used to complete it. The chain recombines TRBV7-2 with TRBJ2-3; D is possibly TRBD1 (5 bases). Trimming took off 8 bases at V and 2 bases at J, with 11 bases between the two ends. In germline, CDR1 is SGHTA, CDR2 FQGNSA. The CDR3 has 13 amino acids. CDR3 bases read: TGTGCCAGCGGTGTGGACAACACAGATACG. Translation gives CASGVDNTDT. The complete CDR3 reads CASGVDNTDTQYF.

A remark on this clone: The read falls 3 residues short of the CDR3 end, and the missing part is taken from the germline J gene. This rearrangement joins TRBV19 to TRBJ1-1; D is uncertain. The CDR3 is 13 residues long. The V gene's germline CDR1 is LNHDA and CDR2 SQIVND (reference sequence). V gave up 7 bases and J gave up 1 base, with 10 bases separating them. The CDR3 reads CASTLTRNTEAFF. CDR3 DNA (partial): TGTGCCAGTACCCTGACAAGGAACACTGAA.

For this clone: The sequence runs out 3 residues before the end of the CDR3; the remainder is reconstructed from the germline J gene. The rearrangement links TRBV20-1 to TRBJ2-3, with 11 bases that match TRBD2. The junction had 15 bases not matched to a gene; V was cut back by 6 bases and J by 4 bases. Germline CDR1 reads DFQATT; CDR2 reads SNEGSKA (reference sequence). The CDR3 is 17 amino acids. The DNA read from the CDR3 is TGCAGTGCGCCGGCTCATGTAGCGGGGGGGCCCCCAGATACG. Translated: CSAPAHVAGGPPDT. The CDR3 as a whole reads CSAPAHVAGGPPDTQYF.

CDR3 sequence: CSAQGGRPSSYGYTF. Incomplete CDR3 DNA: TGCAGTGCACAGGGGGGTAGGCCGTCTTCATATGGC. This rearrangement joins TRBV20-1 to TRBJ1-2, with 8 bases aligning to TRBD1. Coverage ceases 3 residues before the CDR3 finishes, and the germline J gene fills in the end. Trimming took 6 bases from V and 5 from J; bases not matched to a gene: 14. This CDR3 region has 15 residues. Per the germline V gene, CDR1 is DFQATT and CDR2 is SNEGSKA (reference sequence).

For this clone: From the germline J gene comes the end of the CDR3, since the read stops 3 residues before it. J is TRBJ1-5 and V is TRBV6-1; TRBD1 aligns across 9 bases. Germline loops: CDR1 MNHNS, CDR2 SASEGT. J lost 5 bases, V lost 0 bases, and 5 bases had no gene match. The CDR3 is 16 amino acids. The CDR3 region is CASSEAGGTGYQPQHF. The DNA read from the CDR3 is TGTGCCAGCAGTGAAGCGGGTGGGACAGGGTATCAGCCC.